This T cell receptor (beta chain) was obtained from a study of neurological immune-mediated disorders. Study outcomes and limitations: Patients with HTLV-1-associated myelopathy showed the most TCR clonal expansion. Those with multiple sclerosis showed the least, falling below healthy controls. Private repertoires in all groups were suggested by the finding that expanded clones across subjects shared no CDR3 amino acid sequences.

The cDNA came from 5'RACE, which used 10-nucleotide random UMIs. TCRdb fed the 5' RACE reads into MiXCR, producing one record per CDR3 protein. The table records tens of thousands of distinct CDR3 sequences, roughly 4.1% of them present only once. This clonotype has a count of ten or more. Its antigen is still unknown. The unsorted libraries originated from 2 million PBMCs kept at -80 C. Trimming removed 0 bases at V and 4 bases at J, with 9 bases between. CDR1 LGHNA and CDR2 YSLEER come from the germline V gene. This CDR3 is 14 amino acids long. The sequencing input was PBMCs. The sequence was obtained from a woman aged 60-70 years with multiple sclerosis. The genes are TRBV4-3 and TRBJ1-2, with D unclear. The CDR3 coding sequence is TGCGCCAGCAGCCAAGATGTTAGGAGCTATGGCTACACCTTC. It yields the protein CASSQDVRSYGYTF.